Below, one TCR beta chain is given with its context. This sample includes further DNA sequences coding for the same CDR3. CDR3 length equals 13 residues. Germline V gene data show CDR1 as MDHEN and CDR2 as SYDVKM. V was shortened by 2 bases and J by 5 bases, with 7 bases between the two germline ends. The data were taken from a study of shared clonotypes between healthy human individuals. On the study more broadly: Aged between 18 and 49, the donors were a couple of women and a few men.

The table came from immunoSEQ multiplex PCR; TCRdb's copy has only in-frame clones and leaves some out. The sample holds some 530,000 clones, roughly 80% seen once. Sample: PBMCs. The TCR comes from a woman aged 40 to 55 in good health. Some clones in this sample may be carry-over from other donors' samples. The rearrangement links TRBV28 to TRBJ2-1; maybe TRBD1 (5 bases). This CDR3 is CASSLDSNNEQFF. The CDR3 nucleotides are TGTGCCAGCAGTTTAGACAGCAACAATGAGCAGTTCTTC.